The 27 T cell receptor beta chains below were found in one sample sequenced in a study of cytomegalovirus exposure and HLA in healthy donors. The protocol was immunoSEQ multiplex PCR, while the TCRdb copy is restricted to in-frame clones and leaves out a portion. The sample shows under 300,000 clones, approximately 86% of them seen only once. The sample was PBMCs. All receptors derive from a young woman in good health and CMV-seropositive.

This chain joins TRBV7-2 and TRBJ1-2; D is ambiguous. The ends were cut back, 5 bases at V and 8 bases at J, with 15 bases in the middle. In germline, CDR1 is SGHTA, CDR2 FQGNSA. The CDR3 is 13 amino acids. The CDR3 nucleotides read TGTGCCAGCAGCCCCCCGAGGCCCGTAGGCTACACCTTC. It codes for CASSPPRPVGYTF.

This chain joins TRBV27 and TRBJ1-4, with TRBD1 matching over 9 bases. V lost 5 bases, J lost 7 bases, and 8 bases stayed unmatched. The CDR3 runs 15 residues. The V gene's germline CDR1 is MNHEY and CDR2 SMNVEV (reference sequence). The DNA of the CDR3 is TGTGCCAGCAGTAATGCCGGGACAGGGTTTGAAAAACTGTTTTTT. It specifies CASSNAGTGFEKLFF.

The chain combines TRBV28 with TRBJ1-5, with 8 bases lining up with TRBD1. The germline gives CDR1 MDHEN, CDR2 SYDVKM. Germline trimming cut 7 bases from V and 4 bases from J; bases unmatched to any gene: 6. This CDR3 has 14 residues. DNA of the CDR3: TGTGCCAGCATAGACAGGGGTCTGAATCAGCCCCAGCATTTT. The encoded protein is CASIDRGLNQPQHF. Full variable domain (missing parts from reference TRBV28 and TRBJ1-5): DVKVTQSSRYLVKRTGEKVFLECVQDMDHENMFWYRQDPGLGLRLIYFSYDVKMKEKGDIPEGYSVSREKKERFSLILESASTNQTSMYLCASIDRGLNQPQHFGDGTRLSIL.

The chain is built from TRBV4-1 and TRBJ2-1; possible D gene TRBD1, 6 bases. V gave up 1 base and J gave up 1 base, with 11 bases separating them. This CDR3 contains 16 residues. Germline V gives CDR1 MGHRA, CDR2 YSYEKL. In nucleotides, the CDR3 is TGCGCCAGCAGCCAAGTGGTCGGGACATCCTACAATGAGCAGTTCTTC. This codes for CASSQVVGTSYNEQFF.

This clone was observed a handful of times. The chain recombines TRBV7-6 with TRBJ2-2; 9 nucleotides line up with TRBD1. The CDR3 is made up of 17 amino acids. V lost 1 base, J lost 6 bases, and 9 bases stayed unmatched. In germline, CDR1 is SGHVS, CDR2 FNYEAQ. In DNA, the CDR3 is TGTGCCAGCAGCTTAGGGGAAGGGACAGGGTTGGCCGGGGAGCTGTTTTTT. The encoded protein is CASSLGEGTGLAGELFF.

This clone came up a few times. The chain has TRBV27 and TRBJ1-2, with unresolved D. Trimming left V 5 bases short and J 6 bases short, with 19 bases between. Germline loops: CDR1 MNHEY, CDR2 SMNVEV (reference sequence). This CDR3 is 15 amino acids long. CDR3 region: CASSMREAALNGYTF. For the CDR3, the DNA is TGTGCCAGCAGTATGAGGGAAGCGGCTTTGAATGGCTACACCTTC.

The J gene is TRBJ1-2, the V gene TRBV30; the D gene is possibly TRBD1 (5 bases). Germline V lookup: CDR1 GTSNPN, CDR2 SVGIG (reference sequence). The CDR3 sequence is 13 residues long. Trimming stripped 2 bases from V and 4 bases from J, with 11 bases between. CDR3 DNA sequence: TGTGCCTGGAGTAGGGGCCCGACCTATGGCTACACCTTC. Translated: CAWSRGPTYGYTF.

CDR3 loop: CASSIEGQGDEQYF. CDR3 DNA: TGTGCCAGTAGTATAGAAGGCCAGGGCGACGAGCAGTACTTC. This sequence joins TRBV19 and TRBJ2-7; a weak D match, TRBD1 (5 bases). Trimming took 0 bases from V and 5 from J, leaving 11 bases between them. CDR3 length equals 14 residues. Germline V gene data show CDR1 as LNHDA and CDR2 as SQIVND (reference sequence).

V gene TRBV7-2 combines with J gene TRBJ2-2; possible D gene TRBD1, 6 bases. V was pared by 5 bases and J by 7 bases, with 14 bases between. The germline V gene has CDR1 SGHTA and CDR2 FQGNSA. This CDR3 comprises 14 residues. CDR3 loop: CASSRQVVNGELFF. CDR3 coding DNA: TGTGCCAGCAGCCGACAGGTCGTGAACGGGGAGCTGTTTTTT.

V usage is TRBV28 and J usage is TRBJ2-3; tentative D call: TRBD2 (5 bases). The germline CDR1 and CDR2 sequences are MDHEN and SYDVKM. V lost 5 bases, J lost 0 bases, and 18 bases lay in between. The CDR3 totals 17 residues. This CDR3 reads CASSPPRARASTDTQYF. As DNA, the CDR3 is TGTGCCAGCAGTCCACCGAGGGCGCGAGCTAGCACAGATACGCAGTATTTT.

This clone has more than one count but fewer than ten. This chain uses TRBV5-1 with TRBJ2-2; 7 bases line up with TRBD1. The junction had 5 bases not matched to a gene; V was cut back by 0 bases and J by 3 bases. Germline CDR1 is SGHRS and CDR2 is YFSETQ. The CDR3 is made up of 16 amino acids. Here the CDR3 DNA reads TGCGCCAGCAGCTTGGCCTCAGGGGGTTACACCGGGGAGCTGTTTTTT. Its protein is CASSLASGGYTGELFF.

The count of this clone is one. The rearrangement joins TRBV5-1 to TRBJ2-7, with D perhaps matching TRBD1 (6 bases). CDR1 and CDR2 (germline): SGHRS, YFSETQ. This CDR3 has 15 amino acids. V lost 4 bases and J 2 bases, leaving 16 bases between the germline ends. The CDR3 loop is CASSASGRGTYEQYF. The CDR3 nucleotides read TGCGCCAGCAGCGCTTCGGGCAGGGGCACCTACGAGCAGTACTTC. The complete variable domain, with remaining parts taken from reference TRBV5-1 and TRBJ2-7, reads KAGVTQTPRYLIKTRGQQVTLSCSPISGHRSVSWYQQTPGQGLQFLFEYFSETQRNKGNFPGRFSGRQFSNSRSEMNVSTLELGDSALYLCASSASGRGTYEQYFGPGTRLTVT.

V usage is TRBV7-9 and J usage is TRBJ2-7; 9 bases are shared with TRBD1. The J segment lost 5 bases and the V segment lost 5 bases, leaving 7 bases of the junction unmatched. The CDR3 sequence is 14 residues long. Germline V gene data show CDR1 as SEHNR and CDR2 as FQNEAQ (reference sequence). The CDR3 DNA is TGTGCCAGCAGCCCCCGGGACAGGGTGAACGAGCAGTACTTC. It specifies CASSPRDRVNEQYF.

The rearrangement uses TRBV27 and TRBJ2-1; 7 bases match TRBD2. V lost 5 bases, J lost 2 bases, and 3 bases stayed unmatched. Germline CDR1 reads MNHEY; CDR2 reads SMNVEV (reference sequence). The CDR3 loop spans 14 amino acids. CDR3 in amino acids: CASSPGLAYNEQFF. Written as DNA, the CDR3 is TGTGCCAGCAGTCCTGGACTAGCCTACAATGAGCAGTTCTTC.

This chain links TRBV6-6 with TRBJ1-2, with 7 bases that match TRBD1. The V and J ends lost 4 bases and 8 bases, in that order; junction bases with no gene match: 13. Germline-derived CDR1 and CDR2 are MNHNY and SVGAGI (reference sequence). This CDR3 has 15 amino acids. CDR3 nucleotide sequence: TGTGCCAGCAGTTCGTCTCCGGACAGGCTTCGGGGCTACACCTTC. Amino acids: CASSSSPDRLRGYTF.

V usage is TRBV10-3 and J usage is TRBJ2-3, with 7 bases aligning to TRBD2. The ends lost 3 bases at V and 11 bases at J; junction bases unmatched: 17. Germline values: CDR1 ENHRY, CDR2 SYGVKD. The CDR3 is made up of 16 amino acids. The CDR3 nucleotides read TGTGCCATCAGTGATTCGAGGGCCGAGTGGGAGGGTGGGCAGTATTTT. Protein product: CAISDSRAEWEGGQYF.

This clone was seen once. This chain uses TRBV23-1 with TRBJ2-7; TRBD2 agrees at 11 bases. TRBV23-1 is known as an ORF, though its function is uncertain. The V segment lost 6 bases and the J segment 3 bases; nucleotides outside the gene matches: 13. CDR3 length: 17 amino acids. The CDR3, as DNA: TGCGCCAGCAGCCCGGTTAGACTAGCGGGACTGGGCTACGAGCAGTACTTC. Encoded protein: CASSPVRLAGLGYEQYF.

The chain joins TRBV13 to TRBJ2-7; 11 nucleotides align to TRBD2. Germline CDR1 and CDR2: PRHDT and FYEKMQ (reference sequence). J gave up 2 bases and V 5 bases, and 5 bases lay outside the gene matches. This CDR3 region has 15 residues. CDR3 DNA: TGTGCCAGCAGCCTCGGGACTAGCGGACCCTACGAGCAGTACTTC. Translated: CASSLGTSGPYEQYF. The complete variable domain, with remaining parts taken from reference TRBV13 and TRBJ2-7, reads AAGVIQSPRHLIKEKRETATLKCYPIPRHDTVYWYQQGPGQDPQFLISFYEKMQSDKGSIPDRFSAQQFSDYHSELNMSSLELGDSALYFCASSLGTSGPYEQYFGPGTRLTVT.

The chain joins TRBV7-9 to TRBJ2-1; 12 bases line up with TRBD2. The CDR3 consists of 15 residues. CDR1 and CDR2 from the germline V gene are SEHNR and FQNEAQ (reference sequence). V was clipped by 5 bases and J by 8 bases; unmatched bases: 7. The CDR3 reads CASSPRLAGDDEQFF. CDR3 nucleotides: TGTGCCAGCAGCCCTAGACTAGCGGGAGACGATGAGCAGTTCTTC.

J is TRBJ1-5 and V is TRBV6-5; 8 bases match TRBD1. The germline CDR1 and CDR2 sequences are MNHEY and SVGAGI. V dropped 6 bases and J dropped 9; count of bases not matched to a gene: 10. CDR3 size: 14 residues. CDR3: CASSPDRDFTPQHF. The CDR3 region has the DNA TGTGCCAGCAGCCCGGACAGGGACTTTACGCCCCAGCATTTT.

This chain connects TRBV6-1 to TRBJ2-7; 7 bases line up with TRBD1. CDR1 is MNHNS and CDR2 is SASEGT in the germline V gene. This CDR3 is built from 15 residues. V was pared by 4 bases and J by 1 base, with 7 bases of the junction left unmatched. The CDR3 protein is CASSGTGAKSYEQYF. In nucleotides, the CDR3 is TGTGCCAGCAGTGGGACAGGAGCTAAATCCTACGAGCAGTACTTC.

The CDR3 sequence: CASAESVSSYNEQFF. The CDR3 nucleotides read TGTGCCAGTGCTGAATCCGTGAGCTCCTACAATGAGCAGTTCTTC. This chain joins TRBV19 and TRBJ2-1; D call uncertain. The CDR3 is 15 residues long. Trimming removed 8 bases from V and 0 bases from J, with 14 bases in between. Germline V gene sequence: CDR1 LNHDA, CDR2 SQIVND (reference sequence).

The CDR3 reads CTSSQPSNYGYTF. In nucleotides, the CDR3 is TGCACCAGCAGCCAACCCTCTAACTATGGCTACACCTTC. The V gene is TRBV1, the J gene TRBJ1-2. TRBV1 represents a pseudogene. The CDR3 is 13 amino acids.

The chain combines TRBV28 with TRBJ1-2, with 7 nucleotides matching TRBD1. This CDR3 is 14 amino acids long. V trimming: 5 bases; J trimming: 6 bases; junction bases outside the gene matches: 9. Per the germline V gene, CDR1 is MDHEN and CDR2 is SYDVKM. The CDR3 here is CASSIGQALDGYTF. CDR3 bases: TGTGCCAGCAGTATAGGACAGGCTCTCGATGGCTACACCTTC.

The CDR3 loop reads CASSLGQASSYEQYF. The CDR3 DNA reads TGTGCCAGCAGCTTGGGACAGGCAAGCTCCTACGAGCAGTACTTC. The chain uses TRBV13 and TRBJ2-7; 8 bases line up with TRBD1. The V gene's germline CDR1 is PRHDT and CDR2 FYEKMQ (reference sequence). V lost 3 bases, J lost 0 bases, and 4 bases stayed unmatched. The CDR3 is 15 amino acids.

CDR3: CASSLAVGQGIWWGYTF. CDR3 DNA sequence: TGTGCCAGCAGCTTAGCGGTAGGACAGGGAATATGGTGGGGCTACACCTTC. This chain joins TRBV7-6 and TRBJ1-2; 8 bases line up with TRBD1. The germline CDR1 and CDR2 sequences are SGHVS and FNYEAQ. V shed 0 bases, J shed 8 bases, and the junction held 14 bases outside the gene matches. The CDR3 runs 17 residues.

This chain links TRBV27 with TRBJ1-2, with 7 bases lining up with TRBD1. The CDR3 is made up of 17 amino acids. Trimming at V came to 0 bases and at J to 3 bases, leaving 10 bases not matched to a gene. The germline CDR1 and CDR2 sequences are MNHEY and SMNVEV (reference sequence). CDR3 nucleotide sequence: TGTGCCAGCAGTTTATCCCCCCTCAAACAGGGGTACTATGGCTACACCTTC. Its protein product is CASSLSPLKQGYYGYTF.